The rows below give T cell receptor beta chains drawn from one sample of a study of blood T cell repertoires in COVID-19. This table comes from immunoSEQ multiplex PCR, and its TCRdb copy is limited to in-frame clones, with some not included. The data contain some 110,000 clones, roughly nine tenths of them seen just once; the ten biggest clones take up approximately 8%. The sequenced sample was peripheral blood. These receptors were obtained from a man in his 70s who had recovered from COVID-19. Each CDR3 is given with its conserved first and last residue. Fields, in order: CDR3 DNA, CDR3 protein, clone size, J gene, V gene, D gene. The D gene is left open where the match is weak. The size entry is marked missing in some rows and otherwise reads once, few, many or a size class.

TGTGCCAGTAGTGGAACAGGGGCCCAGACCCAGTACTTC CASSGTGAQTQYF NA TRBJ2-5 TRBV19 TRBD1
TGCGCCAGCAGCGACCCTAGCGGGAGGGTGAACAATGAGCAGTTCTTC CASSDPSGRVNNEQFF NA TRBJ2-1 TRBV5-1 TRBD2
TGTGCCAGCAGCTCCCGCCCGGAGGGCTCCTACGAGCAGTACTTC CASSSRPEGSYEQYF NA TRBJ2-7 TRBV5-8 NA
TGTGCCAGTAGTACCCAACAAAGCTACGAGCAGTACTTC CASSTQQSYEQYF NA TRBJ2-7 TRBV19 NA
TGTGCCAGCAGCGCCCAAGACAGGGGAAGTGGCTACACCTTC CASSAQDRGSGYTF NA TRBJ1-2 TRBV9 TRBD1
TGCAGTGCTAGTCGGAGGGGAGAGGGAACCTTCGATGAGCAGTTCTTC CSASRRGEGTFDEQFF NA TRBJ2-1 TRBV20-1 NA
TGTGCCAGCAGTTTATCGTGGACAGGGAGGGTGAAGAACACTGAAGCTTTCTTT CASSLSWTGRVKNTEAFF few TRBJ1-1 TRBV27 TRBD1
TGTGCCAGCAGTTACGCGGGACCGGACTATGGCTACACCTTC CASSYAGPDYGYTF few TRBJ1-2 TRBV6-5 NA
TGTGCCAGTAGCGACAGGGTCGGCACTGAAGCTTTCTTT CASSDRVGTEAFF NA TRBJ1-1 TRBV19 TRBD1
TGCGCCAGCAGCTGGGGCGACAGGGGAACCGGGGAGCTGTTTTTT CASSWGDRGTGELFF NA TRBJ2-2 TRBV5-1 TRBD1
TGCGCCAGCAGCGCCCTACCTAGCACAGATACGCAGTATTTT CASSALPSTDTQYF NA TRBJ2-3 TRBV5-1 NA
TGTGCCAGCAGCCCCCGGGGGACCTACAATGAGCAGTTCTTC CASSPRGTYNEQFF NA TRBJ2-1 TRBV11-3 NA
TGTGCCAGCAGTGTAGGCGGGAGGGGCTACGAGCAGTACTTC CASSVGGRGYEQYF NA TRBJ2-7 TRBV2 TRBD2
TGTGCCAGCAGTATAGACGGGGGAGAGACCCAGTACTTC CASSIDGGETQYF NA TRBJ2-5 TRBV28 NA
TGTGCCAGCAGCTTAGCGCGGGGTCCAAACATTCAGTACTTC CASSLARGPNIQYF NA TRBJ2-4 TRBV7-2 NA
TGTGCCAGTAGGAGTGACAGGGGTGGGACCGGGGAGCTGTTTTTT CASRSDRGGTGELFF NA TRBJ2-2 TRBV19 TRBD1
TGTGCCAGCAGCTTAGAACAGGGGAACTATGGCTACACCTTC CASSLEQGNYGYTF once TRBJ1-2 TRBV7-2 TRBD1